Shown below are 4 T cell receptor beta chains from a single sample sequenced in a study of human CD8 memory T cell subsets. TCR beta was sequenced from UMI-tagged 5' RACE libraries. After re-calling the 5' RACE reads, TCRdb lists one entry per CDR3 protein, DNA absent. The specimen's table records about 10,000 distinct CDR3 sequences. Sequenced sample: CD8+ T cells from PBMCs. These receptors came from a human donor in good health.

V gene TRBV4-2 combines with J gene TRBJ2-1; absent DNA, TCRdb's TRBD1 call cannot be checked. From germline, CDR1 is LGHNA and CDR2 YNFKEQ. This CDR3 has 12 residues. The chain's CDR3 is CASSGSGNEQFF.

The chain has TRBV5-1 and TRBJ2-3; TCRdb's D call, TRBD1, is unchecked because there is no DNA. The CDR3 consists of 15 residues. From germline, CDR1 is SGHRS and CDR2 YFSETQ. The CDR3 is CASSLGTGGTDTQYF.

V and J are TRBV6-1 and TRBJ2-7; the D gene TCRdb calls, TRBD2, cannot be checked with no DNA. Germline CDR1 is MNHNS and CDR2 is SASEGT. The CDR3 runs to 17 residues. The CDR3: CASSGSMLADLTYEQYF.

This clonotype is deemed medium-sized (0.01 to 0.1%) by its frequency. The CDR3 here is CASSLTRPGFYEQFF. The rearrangement uses TRBV5-6 and TRBJ2-1. The CDR3 length is 15 residues. Germline assignment: CDR1 SGHDT and CDR2 YYEEEE.